This T cell receptor beta chain originates from a study of blood T cell repertoires in COVID-19. In the study overall: There were acute and convalescent COVID-19 samples, and they came from the United States, Italy and Spain.

This clone was seen only a few times. Cohort 3 donors counted as recovered after two negative PCRs, clearance, or resolved symptoms. Germline-derived CDR1 and CDR2 are SEHNR and FQNEAQ (reference sequence). V lost 5 bases to trimming and J lost 2 bases; unmatched junction nucleotides: 12. The CDR3 is 18 residues long. The authors' processing: Counts of nucleated cells, estimated from reference gene primer amplification, were obtained. Clones were sequenced by immunoSEQ multiplex PCR, and TCRdb holds only the in-frame ones, with some missing. V and J calls and clone size are those listed in that table; D and trimming were worked out from the DNA. The sample carries approximately 200,000 clones, less than 85% recorded once.

This clonotype originated in a middle-aged man who had recovered from COVID-19. This chain uses TRBV7-9 with TRBJ2-7; 13 bases agree with TRBD2. Sequenced material: PBMCs or T cells enriched from blood (not recorded which). The CDR3 region has the DNA TGTGCCAGCAGCCCGGGGACTAGCGGGACCCTCTTACCCTACGAGCAGTACTTC. Its protein product is CASSPGTSGTLLPYEQYF.